This T cell receptor beta chain came from a study of cytomegalovirus exposure and HLA in healthy donors. Germline V CDR1 and CDR2: SGHTA, FQGNSA. The V and J ends lost 5 bases and 4 bases, in that order; junction bases with no gene match: 18. This CDR3 has 18 residues. The PCR used 60 Vbeta and 13 Jbeta primers. Method: immunoSEQ multiplex PCR; TCRdb's copy keeps in-frame clones and lacks some. The data show about 110,000 clones, approximately 70% seen once. Everyone who donated was a healthy bone marrow donor. Sequencing was done on a sample of PBMCs. This clonotype was obtained from a young man in good health and CMV-seropositive. The chain links TRBV7-2 to TRBJ1-1; TRBD1 aligns across 8 bases. CDR3 in DNA: TGTGCCAGCAGCCGTCCCCTACAGGGGGATGAAGCGGGCACTGAAGCTTTCTTT. Protein product: CASSRPLQGDEAGTEAFF.